Below, 20 T cell receptor beta chains from the same sample are listed, as sequenced in a study of blood T cell repertoires in COVID-19. TCRdb keeps only in-frame clones here, not all; method: immunoSEQ multiplex PCR. Altogether about 270,000 clones are present, under 90% being singletons, with the ten largest covering 7.5% to 9%. The material sequenced was peripheral blood. The receptors were gathered from a human donor in a cohort sampled during active COVID-19.

This clone is a singleton in its sample. The rearrangement joins TRBV18 to TRBJ2-7, with 8 nucleotides matching TRBD1. The ends lost 6 bases at V and 2 bases at J; junction bases unmatched: 9. This CDR3 has 15 residues. Germline CDR1 KGHSH, CDR2 LQKENI. The CDR3 reads CASSPGTGRTYEQYF. The CDR3 DNA reads TGTGCCAGCTCCCCTGGGACAGGACGAACCTACGAGCAGTACTTC.

The chain recombines TRBV28 with TRBJ2-2; D ambiguous. There are 14 residues in the CDR3. Germline V gene sequence: CDR1 MDHEN, CDR2 SYDVKM. Trimming removed 5 bases at V and 1 base at J, with 8 bases between. This CDR3 is CASSTSGNTGELFF. Here the CDR3 DNA reads TGTGCCAGCAGTACCTCGGGGAACACCGGGGAGCTGTTTTTT.

The gene calls are TRBV6-1 and TRBJ2-1; D may be TRBD2 (6 bases). V gave up 1 base and J gave up 5 bases, with 15 bases separating them. CDR1 is MNHNS, CDR2 SASEGT, per germline. The CDR3 consists of 16 residues. CDR3 DNA sequence: TGTGCCAGCAGTGAAGGGACACCGGGACTCAACAATGAGCAGTTCTTC. It is translated as CASSEGTPGLNNEQFF.

This chain links TRBV9 with TRBJ2-2, with TRBD2 identical over 9 bases. Germline V gene sequence: CDR1 SGDLS, CDR2 YYNGEE. The V and J ends lost 0 bases and 4 bases, in that order; junction bases with no gene match: 10. The CDR3 extends over 18 amino acids. CDR3 amino acids: CASSVDRSLAGLTGELFF. In nucleotides, the CDR3 is TGTGCCAGCAGCGTAGACCGGTCACTAGCGGGCCTCACCGGGGAGCTGTTTTTT.

The chain employs TRBV5-5 and TRBJ2-1; 13 bases match TRBD2. V lost 4 bases and J lost 6; bases outside the gene matches: 4. CDR1 SGHKS and CDR2 YYEKEE come from the germline V gene (reference sequence). The CDR3 runs to 15 residues. The CDR3 reads CASSAGLAGANEQFF. For the CDR3, the DNA is TGTGCCAGCAGCGCCGGACTAGCGGGGGCCAATGAGCAGTTCTTC.

This clone was seen a single time. The chain couples TRBV2 to TRBJ1-5, with a possible D match to TRBD1 (5 bases). V was cut by 8 bases and J by 3 bases, with 14 bases left in between. Germline V lookup: CDR1 SNHLY, CDR2 FYNNEI. The CDR3 totals 14 residues. The CDR3 sequence is CASGTDSYNQPQHF. CDR3 in DNA: TGTGCCAGCGGCACCGACAGCTACAATCAGCCCCAGCATTTT.

This chain connects TRBV21-1 to TRBJ1-2. TRBV21-1 has pseudogene status. There are 13 residues in the CDR3. The CDR3 spells CASSPAPGNGYTF. The CDR3 DNA is TGTGCCAGCAGCCCTGCCCCCGGGAATGGCTACACCTTC.

This chain joins TRBV11-2 and TRBJ2-5; 8 bases match TRBD2. The CDR3 length is 14 residues. Germline CDR1 and CDR2: SGHAT and FQNNGV. V lost 6 bases to trimming and J lost 5 bases; unmatched junction nucleotides: 8. In nucleotides, the CDR3 is TGTGCCAGCAGAAAAAGCGGGGGCGGGGAGACCCAGTACTTC. Its protein is CASRKSGGGETQYF.

J is TRBJ1-5 and V is TRBV7-9; D might be TRBD1 (5 bases). Per germline, CDR1 SEHNR and CDR2 FQNEAQ (reference sequence). The CDR3 totals 15 residues. Trimming stripped 5 bases from V and 5 bases from J, with 16 bases between. CDR3 loop: CASSPSRGVDQPQHF. DNA for the CDR3: TGTGCCAGCAGCCCCTCCCGGGGGGTAGATCAGCCCCAGCATTTT.

This chain links TRBV7-8 with TRBJ1-2, with TRBD1 matching over 8 bases. The CDR3 loop spans 14 amino acids. Germline V CDR1 and CDR2: SGHVS, FQNEAQ. The V gene end was trimmed by 5 bases and the J gene end by 5 bases; junction bases not matched to a gene: 7. CDR3 nucleotide sequence: TGTGCCAGCAGCCCCGACAGGGGATCTTATGGCTACACCTTC. Its protein product is CASSPDRGSYGYTF. Filled out from reference TRBV7-8 and TRBJ1-2, the complete variable domain reads GAGVSQSPRYKVAKRGQDVALRCDPISGHVSLFWYQQALGQGPEFLTYFQNEAQLDKSGLPSDRFFAERPEGSVSTLKIQRTQQEDSAVYLCASSPDRGSYGYTFGSGTRLTVV.

The rearrangement uses TRBV28 and TRBJ2-3; 8 positions match TRBD2. CDR1 is MDHEN and CDR2 is SYDVKM in the germline V gene. There are 14 residues in the CDR3. The trim removed 2 bases at V and 6 bases at J, leaving 4 bases unmatched. CDR3 amino acids: CASSLAGGWDTQYF. CDR3 DNA sequence: TGTGCCAGCAGTTTAGCGGGGGGCTGGGATACGCAGTATTTT.

The gene calls are TRBV5-1 and TRBJ2-7; D gene unclear. CDR1 and CDR2 from the germline V gene are SGHRS and YFSETQ. This CDR3 comprises 11 residues. The V end lost 1 base, the J end lost 5 bases, and 4 bases lay between the germline ends. In DNA, the CDR3 is TGCGCCAGCAGCTTGTCAGACGAGCAGTACTTC. Protein sequence: CASSLSDEQYF.

The rearrangement uses TRBV10-1 and TRBJ2-3; TRBD2 agrees at 10 bases. This CDR3 is built from 13 residues. Germline values: CDR1 WNHNN, CDR2 SYGVQD (reference sequence). The V segment lost 4 bases and the J segment 8 bases; nucleotides outside the gene matches: 3. The CDR3 loop is CASSVRLAGTQYF. The CDR3 DNA is TGCGCCAGCAGTGTGAGACTAGCGGGTACGCAGTATTTT.

The V and J genes are TRBV18 and TRBJ2-2; TRBD2 agrees at 8 bases. CDR3 size: 16 residues. Germline V CDR1 and CDR2: KGHSH, LQKENI. V was pared by 0 bases and J by 4 bases, with 4 bases of the junction left unmatched. The chain's CDR3 is CASSPPNGGATGELFF. CDR3 nucleotide sequence: TGTGCCAGCTCACCACCGAACGGGGGGGCCACCGGGGAGCTGTTTTTT. The variable domain in full, with the rest retrieved from reference TRBV18 and TRBJ2-2, is NAGVMQNPRHLVRRRGQEARLRCSPMKGHSHVYWYRQLPEEGLKFMVYLQKENIIDESGMPKERFSAEFPKEGPSILRIQQVVRGDSAAYFCASSPPNGGATGELFFGEGSRLTVL.

This clone appeared a single time. The chain joins TRBV24-1 to TRBJ2-2, with TRBD2 matching 14 bases. The CDR3 extends over 19 amino acids. The trim removed 2 bases at V and 6 bases at J, leaving 10 bases unmatched. CDR1 KGHDR and CDR2 SFDVKD come from the germline V gene. This CDR3 is CATSDSGLAGVQGSGELFF. The CDR3 region has the DNA TGTGCCACCAGTGATTCGGGACTAGCGGGGGTGCAAGGGTCCGGGGAGCTGTTTTTT.

J is TRBJ2-1 and V is TRBV2; D perhaps matches TRBD2 (5 bases). Trimming stripped 6 bases from V and 6 bases from J, with 9 bases between. CDR3 length equals 12 residues. Germline CDR1 is SNHLY and CDR2 is FYNNEI. The CDR3 is CASRTSINEQFF. CDR3 bases: TGTGCCAGCAGAACTAGTATCAATGAGCAGTTCTTC.

In the case of this clone: The junction and the germline gene differ at one end; a read error may be behind it. This sequence joins TRBV18 and TRBJ2-1, with 8 bases lining up with TRBD2. The CDR3 contains 13 residues. Germline CDR1 reads KGHSH; CDR2 reads LQKENI. The CDR3 loop is CASSPSDLGLGIF. CDR3 DNA: TGTGCCAGCTCACCCTCCGACCTGGGACTAGGGATCTTC.

The V call is TRBV27, the J call TRBJ1-4, with D possibly matching TRBD1 (6 bases). CDR1 is MNHEY and CDR2 is SMNVEV in the germline V gene (reference sequence). V lost 3 bases and J 11 bases, leaving 16 bases between the germline ends. CDR3 size: 14 residues. The CDR3, as DNA: TGTGCCAGCAGTTTCGACAGGTTCAGGGGTAAACTGTTTTTT. Protein sequence: CASSFDRFRGKLFF. The full variable domain, with the rest looked up from reference TRBV27 and TRBJ1-4, is EAQVTQNPRYLITVTGKKLTVTCSQNMNHEYMSWYRQDPGLGLRQIYYSMNVEVTDKGDVPEGYKVSRKEKRNFPLILESPSPNQTSLYFCASSFDRFRGKLFFGSGTQLSVL.

The rearrangement links TRBV5-1 to TRBJ2-7, with D perhaps TRBD1 (6 bases). The germline V gene has CDR1 SGHRS and CDR2 YFSETQ. Trimming stripped 3 bases from V and 5 bases from J, with 18 bases between. The CDR3 extends over 15 amino acids. The CDR3 reads CASSSRTVSNHEQYF. CDR3 nucleotides: TGCGCCAGCAGCTCAAGGACAGTAAGTAACCACGAGCAGTACTTC.

The chain has TRBV27 and TRBJ2-5, with 12 bases aligning to TRBD2. The germline gives CDR1 MNHEY, CDR2 SMNVEV (reference sequence). Losses at the gene ends were 5 bases for V and 5 bases for J; bases not matched to a gene: 18. There are 19 residues in the CDR3. The CDR3 sequence: CASSLYRSTSGSVGETQYF. As DNA, the CDR3 is TGTGCCAGCAGTCTATATCGCTCGACTAGCGGGAGTGTTGGTGAGACCCAGTACTTC.